The 14 T cell receptor beta chains below all came from one sample that was sequenced in a study of T cells in Graves' hyperthyroidism and ophthalmopathy. RNA transcripts provided the source from which TCR beta CDR3 regions were amplified. HTBI primers were used for first-round RT-PCR of the TCR CDR3. TCRdb passed the multiplex PCR reads through MiXCR, listing each CDR3 protein once. Of over 650,000 distinct CDR3 sequences in the sample, about a sixth were seen once. What was sequenced was blood. The receptors originated from a man between 18 and 35 years old with Graves' hyperthyroidism.

Only a few counts were recorded for this clonotype. The chain uses TRBV18 and TRBJ2-1, with unresolved D. This CDR3 comprises 14 residues. Trimming shortened V by 1 base and J by 6 bases, and 10 bases separated the two germline ends. Germline-derived CDR1 and CDR2 are KGHSH and LQKENI. CDR3 DNA: TGTGCCAGCTCACCACTACAAAGCAGCAATGAGCAGTTCTTC. This encodes CASSPLQSSNEQFF.

This clonotype was picked up a small number of times. This chain connects TRBV10-3 to TRBJ1-5; 8 nucleotides agree with TRBD1. V trimming: 3 bases; J trimming: 1 base; junction bases outside the gene matches: 5. Germline CDR1 and CDR2: ENHRY and SYGVKD. The CDR3 runs 16 residues. The DNA for the CDR3 is TGTGCCATCAGTGATCAAACAGGGGGGAGCAATCAGCCCCAGCATTTT. It encodes CAISDQTGGSNQPQHF.

The sample holds many counts of this clonotype. This rearrangement joins TRBV7-2 to TRBJ2-5; TRBD1 might be the D (5 bases). From germline, CDR1 is SGHTA and CDR2 FQGNSA. V dropped 1 base and J dropped 3 bases, with 18 bases sitting between them. There are 17 residues in the CDR3. The CDR3 is CASSLGPGRTDKETQYF. The CDR3 DNA reads as TGTGCCAGCAGCTTAGGACCTGGACGGACGGACAAAGAGACCCAGTACTTC.

This clonotype was recorded many times. V usage is TRBV27 and J usage is TRBJ2-3; 9 nucleotides agree with TRBD2. Germline CDR1 is MNHEY and CDR2 is SMNVEV (reference sequence). The CDR3 spans 17 residues. V lost 0 bases and J lost 4; bases outside the gene matches: 8. The CDR3 bases are TGTGCCAGCAGTTTATCCGGCGGGAGGGCCTACGCAGATACGCAGTATTTT. This translates into CASSLSGGRAYADTQYF.

A few counts support this clonotype. The V and J genes are TRBV7-9 and TRBJ1-4; TRBD1 matches 8 bases. Germline trimming cut 3 bases from V and 2 bases from J; bases unmatched to any gene: 2. The germline CDR1 and CDR2 sequences are SEHNR and FQNEAQ (reference sequence). CDR3 length equals 15 residues. The CDR3 sequence is CASSFTGGTNEKLFF. The CDR3 DNA is TGTGCCAGCAGCTTTACAGGGGGTACTAATGAAAAACTGTTTTTT.

The V call is TRBV7-9, the J call TRBJ1-1; D ambiguous. V lost 6 bases to trimming and J lost 1 base, with 9 bases between them. This CDR3 has 13 amino acids. Germline loops: CDR1 SEHNR, CDR2 FQNEAQ (reference sequence). Here the CDR3 DNA reads TGTGCCAGCAGGCCGAAATGGAACACTGAAGCTTTCTTT. It is translated as CASRPKWNTEAFF.

The sample holds a few counts of this clonotype. CDR3 nucleotide sequence: TGTGCCAGCAGCTTATCGCCAGAATTCTTAGACGAGCAGTACTTC. It is translated as CASSLSPEFLDEQYF. The chain uses TRBV7-8 and TRBJ2-7; D not resolved. CDR1 is SGHVS and CDR2 is FQNEAQ in the germline V gene. V was cut by 2 bases and J by 5 bases, with 16 bases left in between. This CDR3 has 15 amino acids.

This clonotype has ten or more counts. The V call is TRBV28, the J call TRBJ2-7; a weak D match, TRBD1 (7 bases). V was pared by 4 bases and J by 0 bases, with 16 bases between. The germline V gene encodes CDR1 MDHEN and CDR2 SYDVKM. The CDR3 extends over 16 amino acids. Here the CDR3 DNA reads TGTGCCAGCAGTTCCGGAGGGACAGTTATCTCCTACGAGCAGTACTTC. This encodes CASSSGGTVISYEQYF.

This clonotype came up a few times. The rearrangement joins TRBV5-4 to TRBJ2-7, with 8 bases matching TRBD2. Germline lookup yields CDR1 SGHNT and CDR2 YYREEE (reference sequence). The CDR3 is made up of 15 amino acids. Trimming took 3 bases from V and 5 from J; bases not matched to a gene: 10. CDR3 residues: CASSSYSGNRNEQYF. The CDR3 DNA is TGTGCCAGCAGCTCATATAGCGGGAACAGGAACGAGCAGTACTTC.

This clonotype has a count of ten or more. The gene calls are TRBV12-3 or TRBV12-4 and TRBJ2-1, with TRBD1 matching 8 bases. The CDR3 runs 14 residues. The V segment lost 7 bases and the J segment 5 bases; nucleotides outside the gene matches: 7. CDR3 region: CASKRTGSNNEQFF. As DNA, the CDR3 is TGTGCCAGCAAAAGGACAGGGTCGAACAATGAGCAGTTCTTC.

The chain joins TRBV9 to TRBJ2-3, with 8 bases identical to TRBD1. The CDR3 runs to 16 residues. V lost 3 bases and J lost 6; bases outside the gene matches: 12. Germline V lookup: CDR1 SGDLS, CDR2 YYNGEE. CDR3 nucleotides: TGTGCCAGCAGCGCCGAGATAGGACAGGGAGCCGATACGCAGTATTTT. It translates to CASSAEIGQGADTQYF.

In its sample, this clonotype was seen a few times. The chain recombines TRBV7-8 with TRBJ2-5; D remains ambiguous. V was cut by 2 bases and J by 13 bases, with 14 bases left in between. The germline gives CDR1 SGHVS, CDR2 FQNEAQ. The CDR3 runs 12 residues. This CDR3 is CASSLSPPLVYF. In DNA, the CDR3 is TGTGCCAGCAGCTTAAGCCCTCCCCTGGTGTACTTC.

This chain joins TRBV4-3 and TRBJ2-1, with 12 bases aligning to TRBD2. In germline, CDR1 is LGHNA, CDR2 YSLEER. V dropped 0 bases and J dropped 8; count of bases not matched to a gene: 8. The CDR3 sequence is 17 residues long. In DNA form, the CDR3 reads TGCGCCAGCAGCCAAGACGCTAGCGGGAGGGCCGCGGATGAGCAGTTCTTC. Protein: CASSQDASGRAADEQFF.

Of note for this clonotype: A much larger clonotype is one base distant, so this may be a read error. The genes are TRBV3-1 and TRBJ2-7; 8 bases map to TRBD2. Germline V gene sequence: CDR1 LGHDT, CDR2 YNNKEL (reference sequence). This CDR3 spans 15 amino acids. The DNA for the CDR3 is TGTACCAGCAGCCAGCCATCCAGCGGGAGTTACGAGCAGTACTTC. Amino acids: CTSSQPSSGSYEQYF.